Below, 4 T cell receptor beta chains from the same sample are listed, as sequenced in a study of naive and memory T cell subsets. Both TRBC1 and TRBC2 were covered by a beta constant-region primer of two equimolar oligonucleotides. One entry per CDR3 protein, called by TCRdb with MiXCR from the UMI-ligation and nested PCR reads. The sample carries about 150,000 distinct CDR3 sequences, around 15% recorded once. Sequenced material: naive CD4+ T cells from blood. All receptors come from a human donor in good health.

The chain combines TRBV3-1 with TRBJ2-3; D remains unclear. The CDR3 sequence is 15 residues long. With 1 base removed from V and 2 bases from J, the gap between germline ends came to 10 bases. Germline V CDR1 and CDR2: LGHDT, YNNKEL (reference sequence). CDR3 sequence reads: CASSQGPGHTDTQYF. The DNA for the CDR3 is TGTGCCAGCAGCCAAGGACCAGGTCACACAGATACGCAGTATTTT.

This clonotype was seen only a few times. The gene calls are TRBV4-1 and TRBJ2-1; the D is unclear. V dropped 1 base and J dropped 11 bases, with 12 bases sitting between them. The CDR3 length is 13 residues. Germline lookup yields CDR1 MGHRA and CDR2 YSYEKL. This CDR3 reads CASSQAEPSQQFF. The CDR3, as DNA: TGCGCCAGCAGCCAAGCTGAACCCTCCCAGCAGTTCTTC.

V is TRBV20-1 and J is TRBJ2-7, with D maybe TRBD2 (6 bases). V was trimmed by 6 bases and J by 7 bases, leaving 19 bases between them. Germline CDR1 and CDR2: DFQATT and SNEGSKA (reference sequence). CDR3 length equals 13 residues. The CDR3 DNA follows: TGCAGTGCGCCCGGGATCCCCGGAGGGGAGCAGTACTTC. Residues: CSAPGIPGGEQYF.

V and J are TRBV20-1 and TRBJ2-2, with 9 bases fitting TRBD1. CDR3 length: 15 residues. V was pared by 5 bases and J by 3 bases, with 7 bases of the junction left unmatched. Germline values: CDR1 DFQATT, CDR2 SNEGSKA (reference sequence). The CDR3 region is CSARDRGTYTGELFF. The CDR3 coding sequence is TGCAGTGCTCGCGACAGGGGGACCTACACCGGGGAGCTGTTTTTT.